Presented here are 25 T cell receptor beta chains from one specimen sequenced in a study of OX40 agonist ivuxolimab in advanced cancers. The data were produced by immunoSEQ multiplex PCR, yet TCRdb's version contains in-frame clones alone and is incomplete. Here the sample spans tens of thousands of clones, about 88% being singletons. The material sequenced was CD4+ or CD8+ T cells sorted from blood, taken in a trial of the OX40 agonist ivuxolimab. These receptors were taken from an adult with an advanced solid tumor such as melanoma, head and neck, liver or kidney cancer.

The V call is TRBV28, the J call TRBJ1-4; D perhaps matches TRBD1 (5 bases). The germline V gene encodes CDR1 MDHEN and CDR2 SYDVKM. The CDR3 spans 14 residues. Trimming cost V 2 bases and J 10 bases, with 14 bases left between them. The CDR3 nucleotides read TGTGCCAGCAGTTTAGCAGGGTTAAAGGGAAAACTGTTTTTT. Amino acid sequence: CASSLAGLKGKLFF.

This clone has a single count. The rearrangement uses TRBV7-2 and TRBJ2-7; D gene uncertain. The V gene lost 1 base and the J gene lost 2 bases, with 9 bases spanning the gap. Germline V gives CDR1 SGHTA, CDR2 FQGNSA. The CDR3 consists of 14 residues. The CDR3 sequence is CASSLDPNTYEQYF. The CDR3 nucleotides read TGTGCCAGCAGCTTAGATCCTAACACCTACGAGCAGTACTTC.

The chain uses TRBV9 and TRBJ2-7; TRBD2 matches 13 bases. Germline V CDR1 and CDR2: SGDLS, YYNGEE. V gave up 4 bases and J gave up 6 bases; unmatched junction bases: 7. This CDR3 has 15 residues. For the CDR3, the DNA is TGTGCCAGCAGCCCCCGGACTAGCGGGGGTGGCGAGCAGTACTTC. This translates into CASSPRTSGGGEQYF.

The chain combines TRBV10-1 with TRBJ2-7; D gene unclear. This CDR3 is built from 13 residues. In germline, CDR1 is WNHNN, CDR2 SYGVQD (reference sequence). V lost 3 bases and J lost 3, with 9 bases in between. CDR3: CASSETLGYEQYF. The CDR3, as DNA: TGCGCCAGCAGTGAAACGCTCGGCTACGAGCAGTACTTC.

V gene TRBV5-1 combines with J gene TRBJ1-3; TRBD1 aligns across 7 bases. This CDR3 spans 15 amino acids. The V segment lost 4 bases and the J segment 4 bases; nucleotides outside the gene matches: 8. CDR1 SGHRS and CDR2 YFSETQ come from the germline V gene. The CDR3 DNA reads TGCGCCAGCAGCCTAACAGGGGAAGGCGGAAACACCATATATTTT. Its protein product is CASSLTGEGGNTIYF.

This clone was seen more than once but under ten times. The chain couples TRBV18 to TRBJ2-1, with 10 bases fitting TRBD1. The V segment lost 6 bases and the J segment 4 bases; nucleotides outside the gene matches: 9. Germline lookup yields CDR1 KGHSH and CDR2 LQKENI. CDR3 length: 16 residues. CDR3 in amino acids: CASSTGQGQGYNEQFF. CDR3 coding DNA: TGTGCCAGCTCTACGGGACAGGGGCAAGGGTACAATGAGCAGTTCTTC.

The chain couples TRBV21-1 to TRBJ1-1. TRBV21-1 is an annotated pseudogene. The CDR3 sequence is 17 residues long. DNA for the CDR3: TGTGCCAGCAGCAAAGCAAGAAAACAGGAGGAGAACACTGAAGCTTTCTTT. Translating gives CASSKARKQEENTEAFF.

This rearrangement joins TRBV7-9 to TRBJ2-7; D unclear. V was shortened by 8 bases and J by 5 bases, with 13 bases between the two germline ends. The CDR3 is made up of 12 amino acids. Germline CDR1 SEHNR, CDR2 FQNEAQ (reference sequence). The CDR3 DNA follows: TGTGCCAGCGCCACCCAGGTAGACGAGCAGTACTTC. Its translation: CASATQVDEQYF.

The chain joins TRBV12-5 to TRBJ2-1, with 13 bases lining up with TRBD2. Germline trimming cut 6 bases from V and 7 bases from J; bases unmatched to any gene: 6. This CDR3 has 15 residues. CDR1 is LGHNT, CDR2 FRNRAP, per germline. The CDR3 protein is CASGPGLAGRNEQFF. The CDR3 nucleotides are TGTGCTAGTGGCCCGGGACTAGCGGGGAGGAATGAGCAGTTCTTC.

The chain recombines TRBV18 with TRBJ2-7; 7 nucleotides align to TRBD1. The CDR3 contains 16 residues. The germline gives CDR1 KGHSH, CDR2 LQKENI. V trimming: 2 bases; J trimming: 6 bases; junction bases outside the gene matches: 13. The chain's CDR3 is CASSPSSGTDNSEQYF. The DNA for the CDR3 is TGTGCCAGCTCACCAAGTTCAGGGACAGACAACTCCGAGCAGTACTTC.

This rearrangement joins TRBV19 to TRBJ1-4; the D gene is possibly TRBD1 (5 bases). The CDR3 runs to 16 residues. Germline lookup yields CDR1 LNHDA and CDR2 SQIVND (reference sequence). V was shortened by 6 bases and J by 0 bases, with 14 bases between the two germline ends. CDR3: CASRSRDGATNEKLFF. The CDR3 nucleotides are TGTGCCAGTAGATCTCGGGACGGCGCAACTAATGAAAAACTGTTTTTT.

The genes are TRBV19 and TRBJ2-1; 11 bases align to TRBD2. Germline CDR1 reads LNHDA; CDR2 reads SQIVND (reference sequence). This CDR3 is 13 amino acids long. The V and J ends lost 5 bases and 10 bases, in that order; junction bases with no gene match: 4. In nucleotides, the CDR3 is TGTGCCAGTAGTTCCACTAGCGGGGGAGAGCAGTTCTTC. Protein: CASSSTSGGEQFF.

The chain joins TRBV29-1 to TRBJ2-3; tentatively, D is TRBD1 or TRBD2 (5 bases each). CDR3 length equals 13 residues. V shed 6 bases and J shed 6 bases, with 16 bases lying between them. CDR1 and CDR2 from the germline V gene are SQVTM and ANQGSEA. CDR3 loop: CSVTRDLKDTQYF. CDR3 sequence (DNA): TGCAGCGTCACCCGGGACCTCAAGGATACGCAGTATTTT.

The V and J genes are TRBV5-5 and TRBJ2-3; D gene uncertain. With 0 bases removed from V and 6 bases from J, the gap between germline ends came to 8 bases. The CDR3 has 13 residues. Germline CDR1 and CDR2: SGHKS and YYEKEE (reference sequence). Here the CDR3 reads CASSLESEDTQYF. The CDR3 DNA is TGTGCCAGCAGCTTGGAGTCTGAGGATACGCAGTATTTT. Supplemented by reference TRBV5-5 and TRBJ2-3, the full variable domain reads DAGVTQSPTHLIKTRGQQVTLRCSPISGHKSVSWYQQVLGQGPQFIFQYYEKEERGRGNFPDRFSARQFPNYSSELNVNALLLGDSALYLCASSLESEDTQYFGPGTRLTVL.

The gene calls are TRBV19 and TRBJ2-1; D uncertain. Germline V CDR1 and CDR2: LNHDA, SQIVND (reference sequence). V was shortened by 4 bases and J by 9 bases, with 16 bases between the two germline ends. There are 14 residues in the CDR3. The CDR3 DNA reads TGTGCCAGTAGTAGAAGAGGTCTTACCAGTGAGCAGTTCTTC. Its translation: CASSRRGLTSEQFF.

J is TRBJ2-5 and V is TRBV6-1; D might be TRBD1 or TRBD2, each matching 5 bases. The CDR3 spans 13 residues. Germline values: CDR1 MNHNS, CDR2 SASEGT. V was shortened by 8 bases and J by 5 bases, with 15 bases between the two germline ends. DNA of the CDR3: TGTGCCAGCGGGTCAGGAGAGGGGGAGACCCAGTACTTC. Encoded protein: CASGSGEGETQYF.

To note about this clone: The junction does not match germline at one end; this may be a read error. V gene TRBV5-4 combines with J gene TRBJ2-7, with 8 bases identical to TRBD2. The CDR3 covers 15 residues. Germline V CDR1 and CDR2: SGHNT, YYREEE (reference sequence). DNA for the CDR3: TGCGCCAGCAGCCAGCTAGCGGGTCCCTCTTACGAGCAGTACTTC. It translates to CASSQLAGPSYEQYF. Full variable domain (remainder filled in from reference TRBV5-4 and TRBJ2-7): ETGVTQSPTHLIKTRGQQVTLRCSSQSGHNTVSWYQQALGQGPQFIFQYYREEENGRGNFPPRFSGLQFPNYSSELNVNALELDDSALYLCASSQLAGPSYEQYFGPGTRLTVT.

V usage is TRBV4-2 and J usage is TRBJ2-7; 11 nucleotides line up with TRBD2. Germline V lookup: CDR1 LGHNA, CDR2 YNFKEQ. This CDR3 has 16 amino acids. The trim removed 0 bases at V and 7 bases at J, leaving 8 bases unmatched. CDR3 loop: CASSQDRASGRREQYF. The CDR3 DNA reads TGTGCCAGCAGCCAAGATCGGGCTAGCGGGAGGAGGGAGCAGTACTTC.

The V call is TRBV7-9, the J call TRBJ2-3; D remains ambiguous. The CDR3 has 12 amino acids. Trimming removed 3 bases at V and 9 bases at J, with 10 bases between. Germline values: CDR1 SEHNR, CDR2 FQNEAQ (reference sequence). CDR3 loop: CASSFTQDTQYF. For the CDR3, the DNA is TGTGCCAGCAGCTTTACTCAAGACACGCAGTATTTT.

The chain couples TRBV10-3 to TRBJ2-1, with 8 nucleotides matching TRBD1. The germline gives CDR1 ENHRY, CDR2 SYGVKD. Trimming removed 8 bases from V and 6 bases from J; junction bases left unmatched: 12. The CDR3 has 15 amino acids. For the CDR3, the DNA is TGTGCCATCGGTCAAGACAGGGGAGGTGGCAATGAGCAGTTCTTC. Translating it yields CAIGQDRGGGNEQFF.

The chain couples TRBV7-2 to TRBJ2-2, with 8 nucleotides matching TRBD1. The CDR3 extends over 16 amino acids. V lost 5 bases and J lost 4; bases outside the gene matches: 9. The germline V gene encodes CDR1 SGHTA and CDR2 FQGNSA. CDR3 region: CASSRAGGTGTGELFF. The CDR3 nucleotides are TGTGCCAGCAGCCGCGCAGGCGGGACAGGCACCGGGGAGCTGTTTTTT.

The chain joins TRBV11-2 to TRBJ2-5; D remains unclear. The CDR3 runs 16 residues. V lost 0 bases, J lost 4 bases, and 15 bases lay in between. Germline CDR1 reads SGHAT; CDR2 reads FQNNGV. CDR3 residues: CASSLEGPRVAETQYF. CDR3 nucleotides: TGTGCCAGCAGCTTAGAAGGACCCCGGGTGGCAGAGACCCAGTACTTC.

J is TRBJ2-2 and V is TRBV28, with a tentative D call TRBD2 (5 bases). V was shortened by 5 bases and J by 4 bases, with 11 bases between the two germline ends. Germline CDR1 and CDR2: MDHEN and SYDVKM. The CDR3 covers 14 residues. Here the CDR3 DNA reads TGTGCCAGCAGTGCGGCAGGACTCACCGGGGAGCTGTTTTTT. Protein sequence: CASSAAGLTGELFF.

DNA for the CDR3: TGTGCCAGCAGCGACCCCCGTGGAAGCTCTGGAAACACCATATATTTT. It is translated as CASSDPRGSSGNTIYF. The chain joins TRBV5-4 to TRBJ1-3; no clear D gene. Germline V gene data show CDR1 as SGHNT and CDR2 as YYREEE (reference sequence). This CDR3 has 16 amino acids. Trimming took 4 bases from V and 0 from J, leaving 14 bases between them.

This clone was seen a few times. The chain uses TRBV7-2 and TRBJ1-2; TRBD1 might be the D (6 bases). Trimming removed 2 bases at V and 2 bases at J, with 9 bases between. Germline V gives CDR1 SGHTA, CDR2 FQGNSA. There are 14 residues in the CDR3. CDR3 amino acids: CASSLRQENYGYTF. The CDR3 bases are TGTGCCAGCAGCTTACGACAGGAGAACTATGGCTACACCTTC.